This TCR beta chain was sequenced in a study of blood T cell repertoires in COVID-19 (dated by TCRdb to 2018 to 2020). The study in broad terms: Samples covering the acute and convalescent phases of COVID-19 were provided by collaborators in the United States, Italy and Spain. The prospective study material was composed of cDNA or gDNA derived from T cells, B-cell-depleted T cells, or PBMCs. Subjects who had been exposed to COVID-19, were actively infected with it, or had recovered from it provided the deeply sampled blood TCRbeta repertoires that made up the dataset. The repertoires were released in a freely available public database intended as a resource for research on the immune response to SARS-CoV-2. Samples came from the ongoing ImmuneRACE study (first 160 participants) plus 1,254 subjects from 6 global collaborators. The sample metadata nearly always contained a de-identified subject ID, COVID-19 status, age in years and sex. HLA class I and class II types, where available, came from metadata supplied by the sample provider rather than from assay-based typing.

Whole blood was collected in K2EDTA tubes by collaborating institutions according to the institutions' own protocols. For TCRbeta analysis, collaborators shipped samples as frozen whole blood, isolated PBMCs, or DNA extracted from either of those sample types. TCRbeta CDR3 regions were amplified from genomic DNA using the immunoSEQ Assay, a bias-controlled multiplex PCR. On the authors' methods: The number of nucleated cells in each sample was estimated from the amplification of reference gene primers within the assay. Sequence reads were collapsed and filtered to measure the absolute abundance of every unique TCRbeta CDR3 rearrangement. For each sample, productive Simpson clonality was calculated as the square root of Simpson's diversity index across productive rearrangements. Held by TCRdb, this immuneACCESS table contains in-frame sequences only and omits some clones. Under half of the omission traces to an unresolved V gene where checked; the cause of the rest is unknown. The D gene and trimming were derived from the DNA, and the V and J assignments and clone size from that table. The sample table lists some 74,000 clones, 83% of them with a count of one. The top ten clones comprise roughly 41% of the sample.

For this clone: The specificity of this receptor is unknown. No base quality values were provided; no much bigger clone lies one nucleotide off.

Broader findings and caveats from the paper: How much clinical and demographic metadata was included differed by source and by participant, and the metadata was provided uncurated.

Here V drops 5 bases and J drops 5 bases, and the junction holds 6 bases not matched to any gene. Taken from cysteine to phenylalanine, the CDR3 has 16 residues. The retained sequence is limited to the CDR3, 48 bases, with the frame set at the first base. The germline V gene (reference sequence) specifies LGHDT as CDR1 and YNNKEL as CDR2. The chain is made from TRBV3-1 (or the pseudogene TRBV3-2) and TRBJ2-2, with 12 middle bases fitting TRBD2. Sequenced: peripheral blood. This receptor was obtained from an elderly man with acute or convalescent COVID-19. The CDR3 region: CASSARLAGATGELFF. DNA sequence: TGTGCCAGCAGCGCCCGACTAGCGGGAGCTACCGGGGAGCTGTTTTTT.